This TCR beta chain was retrieved from a study of early T cells in non-severe SARS-CoV-2 infection. Across the study: It was bulk RNA from unsorted whole blood that was sequenced, and the chains were unpaired.

Trimming took off 1 base at V and 5 bases at J, with 8 bases between the two ends. Germline CDR1 LNHNV, CDR2 YYDKDF (reference sequence). The CDR3 has 13 residues. Individual cDNA molecules received unique molecular identifiers during library preparation. TCRdb passed the 5' RACE reads through MiXCR, listing each CDR3 protein once. The table lists about 110,000 distinct CDR3 sequences, over 10% of them singletons. This TCR came from an adult who was a healthcare worker with PCR-confirmed SARS-CoV-2 infection or an uninfected control (not recorded which). The chain combines TRBV15 with TRBJ2-5; D is ambiguous. The sample was whole blood, taken at baseline. CDR3 bases: TGTGCCACCAGCAGAGGAATTCTGGAGACCCAGTACTTC. Residues: CATSRGILETQYF.